The source of this TCR beta chain is a study of CD8 T cells in Susac syndrome (dated by TCRdb to about 2019). Background on the whole study: The study used repertoire sequencing to test whether antigen drove CD8+ T cell activation and differentiation in Susac syndrome. CD8+ T cell repertoire clonality was compared between some 13 healthy donors, roughly 14 Susac syndrome patients and 15 multiple sclerosis patients. Study-wide findings and limitations: The number of individuals in the TCR sequencing and HLA analysis was acknowledged as relatively small.

As for this clonotype: The clone's antigen remains unknown. The record has no base qualities; no much larger clone is one base away.

Peripheral blood CD8+ and CD4+ T cells from healthy donors, Susac syndrome patients and multiple sclerosis patients were profiled using high-throughput TCR beta sequencing. The multiple sclerosis controls were treatment-naive patients who had stable or active relapsing-remitting disease and met the revised McDonald criteria. Bulk CD8+ and CD4+ T cells were purified by magnetic negative isolation, whereas CD8+ TEMRA cells were enriched by FACS. Blood was collected in EDTA tubes and processed within 24 hours, with PBMCs isolated through density gradient centrifugation. PBMCs destined for TCR sequencing were cryopreserved in liquid nitrogen and later thawed in a 37 °C water bath. A purity of at least 90% was achieved for sorted or isolated CD4+, CD8+ and CD8+ TEMRA cells. Trimming takes 3 bases from V and 10 bases from J, and the germline ends sit 12 bases apart. As encoded in the germline V gene, CDR1 is SGHDN while CDR2 is FVKESK. The CDR3, from cysteine to phenylalanine, totals 12 residues. CDR3 DNA only is kept here, 36 bases in frame from base 1.

RNA was extracted using the RNeasy kit, and roughly 0.5 to 1 ug of the RNA was reverse transcribed with random hexamers. The immunoSEQ multiplex PCR assay, which covers 54 Vbeta and 13 Jbeta segments, was used to amplify TCR beta CDR3 regions. PCR amplification bias was corrected by using a synthetic template baseline for primer optimization and computational correction. In the paper's pipeline: Reads were annotated to V, D and J genes per IMGT and analyzed with immunoSEQ Analyzer, keeping only productive sequences. To calculate clonality, Shannon entropy was normalized by log2 of the number of productive unique sequences and then subtracted from one. For each patient and control, public and private clones were evaluated among the 100 most prevalent clones. A clone was defined as Susac-specific if it was absent from the healthy and MS cohorts, from 1052 published viral clones and from other ImmuneACCESS disease sequences. Clones were called with MiXCR by TCRdb after fastp trimmed the public reads at Q25, and only in-frame beta chains were retained. One record per CDR3 amino acid sequence lists the most common genes and DNA. The V and J calls reflect TCRdb's pipeline rather than the authors' work. The sample table holds under 80,000 distinct CDR3 sequences, of which about 95% were seen once. The ten largest account for approximately 0.38% of the sample.

The receptor was isolated from a human donor with multiple sclerosis. The chain couples TRBV14 to TRBJ1-2; perhaps TRBD1 is the D gene, with 6 bases matching. Sequenced sample: CD8+ T cells from PBMCs. For the CDR3, the sequence is CASSQGTHDYTF. The nucleotides read TGTGCCAGCAGCCAGGGGACACACGACTACACCTTC.